This TCR beta chain was observed in a study of beta chain features in type 1 diabetes. The study reverse transcribed the entire isolated RNA, so it sequenced expressed TCRB transcripts. Profiling relied on immunoSEQ multiplex PCR, and the TCRdb table lists in-frame clones only, not all of them. In the table there are some 350,000 clones, approximately 15% of which are singletons. The ends were cut back, 2 bases at V and 5 bases at J, with 9 bases in the middle. Germline-derived CDR1 and CDR2 are MNHEY and SVGAGI. The CDR3 has 13 amino acids. Findings of the study overall: Moderately but significantly shorter TCRB CDR3s were found in Type 1 diabetes patients in all four CD4+ subsets. Cells carrying high TCR expression could end up over-represented when cDNA is sequenced.

Naive, central memory, regulatory and stem cell-like memory cells within the CD4+ compartment were sorted using CD45RO/CCR7/CD25/CD127/CD95/CD27. In this sample, this clone turned up a few times. Its matching antigen is unknown. This rearrangement joins TRBV6-5 to TRBJ1-1; D remains ambiguous. The sample taken for sequencing was naive CD4+ T cells from blood. This receptor was taken from a young woman with type 1 diabetes. Written as DNA, the CDR3 is TGTGCCAGCAGTTACAGGAGAAGGACTGAAGCTTTCTTT. Amino acids: CASSYRRRTEAFF.